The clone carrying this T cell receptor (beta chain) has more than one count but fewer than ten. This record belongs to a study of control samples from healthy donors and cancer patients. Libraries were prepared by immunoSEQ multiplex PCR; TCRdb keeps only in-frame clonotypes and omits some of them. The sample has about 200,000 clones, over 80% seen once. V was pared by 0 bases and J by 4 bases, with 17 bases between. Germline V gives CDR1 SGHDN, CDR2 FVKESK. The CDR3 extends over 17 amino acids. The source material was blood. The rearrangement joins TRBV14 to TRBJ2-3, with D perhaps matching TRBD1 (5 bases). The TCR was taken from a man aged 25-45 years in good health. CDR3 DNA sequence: TGTGCCAGCAGCCAAGACCCGCAGGGTAAATGGGCAGATACGCAGTATTTT. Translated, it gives CASSQDPQGKWADTQYF.